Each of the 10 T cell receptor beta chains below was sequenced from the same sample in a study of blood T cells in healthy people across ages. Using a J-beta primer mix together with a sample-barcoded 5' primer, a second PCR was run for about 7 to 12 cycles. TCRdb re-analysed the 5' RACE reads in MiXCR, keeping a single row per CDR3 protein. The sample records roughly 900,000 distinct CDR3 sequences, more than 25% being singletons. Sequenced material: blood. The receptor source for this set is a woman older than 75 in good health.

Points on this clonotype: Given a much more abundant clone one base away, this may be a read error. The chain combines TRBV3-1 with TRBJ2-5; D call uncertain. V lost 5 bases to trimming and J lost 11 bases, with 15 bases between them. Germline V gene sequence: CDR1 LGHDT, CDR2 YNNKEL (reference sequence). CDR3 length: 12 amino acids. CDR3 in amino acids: CASSFTRAQQYF. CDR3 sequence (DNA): TGTGCCAGCAGCTTCACTCGGGCCCAGCAGTACTTC.

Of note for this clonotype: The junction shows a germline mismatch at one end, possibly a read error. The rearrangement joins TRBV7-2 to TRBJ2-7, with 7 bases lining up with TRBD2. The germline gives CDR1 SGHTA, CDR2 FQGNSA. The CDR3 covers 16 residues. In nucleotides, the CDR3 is TGTGTCAGCAGCTTAGCGACTAGCTGGGGGGGTAGGGAGCAGTGCTTC. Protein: CVSSLATSWGGREQCF. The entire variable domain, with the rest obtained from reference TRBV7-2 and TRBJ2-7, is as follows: GAGVSQSPSNKVTEKGKDVELRCDPISGHTALYWYRQSLGQGLEFLIYFQGNSAPDKSGLPSDRFSAERTGGSVSTLTIQRTQQEDSAVYLCVSSLATSWGGREQCFGPGTRLTVT.

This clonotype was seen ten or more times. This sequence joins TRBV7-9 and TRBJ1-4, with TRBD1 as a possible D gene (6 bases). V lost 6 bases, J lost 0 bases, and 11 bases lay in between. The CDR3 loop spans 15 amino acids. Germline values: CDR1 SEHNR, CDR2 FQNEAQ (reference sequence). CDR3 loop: CASRTGPATNEKLFF. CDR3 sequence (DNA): TGTGCCAGCAGAACAGGGCCAGCAACTAATGAAAAACTGTTTTTT.

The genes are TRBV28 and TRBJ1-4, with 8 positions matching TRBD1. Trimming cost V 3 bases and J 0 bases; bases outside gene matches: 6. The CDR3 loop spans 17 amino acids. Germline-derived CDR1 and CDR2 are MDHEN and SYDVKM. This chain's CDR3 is CASSLIQGGATNEKLFF. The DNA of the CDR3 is TGTGCCAGCAGTTTGATACAGGGGGGAGCAACTAATGAAAAACTGTTTTTT.

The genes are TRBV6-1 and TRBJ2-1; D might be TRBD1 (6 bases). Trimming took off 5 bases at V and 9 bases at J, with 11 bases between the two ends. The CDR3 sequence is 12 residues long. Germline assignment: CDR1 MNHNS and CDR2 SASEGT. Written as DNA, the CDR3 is TGTGCCAGCAGTAGGGGGTGGGCTGAGCAGTTCTTC. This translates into CASSRGWAEQFF.

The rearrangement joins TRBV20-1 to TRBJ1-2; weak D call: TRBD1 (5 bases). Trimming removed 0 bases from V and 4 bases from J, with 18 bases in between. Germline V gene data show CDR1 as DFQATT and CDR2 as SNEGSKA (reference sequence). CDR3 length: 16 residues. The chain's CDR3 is CSARDPTRDAVYGYTF. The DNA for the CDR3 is TGCAGTGCTAGAGATCCCACTCGGGACGCCGTCTATGGCTACACCTTC.

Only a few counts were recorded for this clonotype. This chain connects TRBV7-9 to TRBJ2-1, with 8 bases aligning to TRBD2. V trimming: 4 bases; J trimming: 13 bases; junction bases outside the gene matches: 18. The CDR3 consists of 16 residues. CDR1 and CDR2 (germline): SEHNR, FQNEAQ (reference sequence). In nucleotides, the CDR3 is TGTGCCAGCAGCTCCGCCACAGGGACTGCCGGGGGGGCCCAGTTCTTC. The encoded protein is CASSSATGTAGGAQFF.

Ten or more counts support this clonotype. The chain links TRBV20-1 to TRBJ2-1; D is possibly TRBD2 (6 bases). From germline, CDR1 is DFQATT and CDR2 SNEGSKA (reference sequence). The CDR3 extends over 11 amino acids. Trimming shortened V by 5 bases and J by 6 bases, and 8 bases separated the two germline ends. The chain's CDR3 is CSAWDSNEQFF. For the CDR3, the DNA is TGCAGTGCTTGGGACTCCAATGAGCAGTTCTTC.

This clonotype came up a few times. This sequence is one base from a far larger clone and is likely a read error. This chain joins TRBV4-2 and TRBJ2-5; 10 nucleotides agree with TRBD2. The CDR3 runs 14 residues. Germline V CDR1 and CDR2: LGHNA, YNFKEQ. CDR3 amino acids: CAGSLSGGQETQYF. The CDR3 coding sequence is TGTGCCGGCAGCCTTAGCGGGGGGCAAGAGACCCAGTACTTC.

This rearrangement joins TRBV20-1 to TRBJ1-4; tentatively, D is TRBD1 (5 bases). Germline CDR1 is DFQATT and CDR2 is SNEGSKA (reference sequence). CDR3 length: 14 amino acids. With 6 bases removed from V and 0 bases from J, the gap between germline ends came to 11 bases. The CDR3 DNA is TGCAGTGCGGGGACGGGCGCAACTAATGAAAAACTGTTTTTT. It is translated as CSAGTGATNEKLFF.